This T cell receptor beta chain was identified in a study of T cells after yellow fever vaccination. Study observations and caveats: In post-booster samples, most primary-vaccination clones reappeared (just under 97% CD4, 88% CD8). A minor fraction of clonotypes spanned both CD4 and CD8 compartments.

This clonotype was counted between two and nine times. The antigen remains unidentified. The limits of the CDR3 on the DNA are not certain, so only TCRdb's listed CDR3 is given. Termini included, the CDR3 measures 15 amino acids. Using its own MiXCR run on the 5' RACE reads, TCRdb lists one record per CDR3 protein. The sample shows tens of thousands of distinct CDR3 sequences, roughly 6.9% of them seen only once. V and J are TRBV21-1 and TRBJ2-7; the D call in the table, TRBD1, was not verified against the DNA. TRBV21-1 is a documented pseudogene. The receptor comes from a man younger than 30 who received the YFV17D yellow fever vaccine. Sequences were derived from CD8+ T cells sorted from PBMCs, sampled about 5 days after the first yellow fever vaccination. The CDR3: CASSWGQGSPYEQYF.